This TCR beta chain was recorded in a study of cytomegalovirus exposure and HLA in healthy donors. Study-level information: Genetic ancestry analysis placed approximately 80% of the 410 or so donors that were genotyped in the Caucasian-associated cluster.

Broader study findings: With DRB1 most and HLA-C fewest, TCR association rates differed between HLA loci in a later analysis. High specificity and sensitivity for cytomegalovirus status were reported for the classifier. Some V segments could not be told apart, so they were left out, TRBV6-2 and TRBV6-3 among them.

Trimming removed 0 bases from V and 3 bases from J, with 6 bases in between. Germline V gives CDR1 LNHNV, CDR2 YYDKDF (reference sequence). The CDR3 is made up of 15 amino acids. This clone was seen more than once but under ten times. Its target is unknown. The PCR had 60 Vbeta and 13 Jbeta primers. Data came from immunoSEQ multiplex PCR; TCRdb stores just in-frame clones and leaves some out. The data hold some 150,000 clones, with under 90% observed a single time. The V call is TRBV15, the J call TRBJ2-6; TRBD2 is a possible D gene (5 bases). The sequence derives from a male donor in good health and CMV-seronegative. Sequenced: PBMCs. CDR3: CATSREGSGANVLTF. The CDR3 coding sequence is TGTGCCACCAGCAGAGAGGGGAGTGGGGCCAACGTCCTGACTTTC.